This entry lists 32 T cell receptor beta chains sequenced from one sample in a study of cytotoxic CD8 clonotypes in ibrutinib-treated CLL. The method was immunoSEQ multiplex PCR; TCRdb's version includes in-frame clones alone and lacks a portion of them. This table holds some 350,000 clones, roughly 71% found once. The sequencing used PBMCs, collected after 36 months of ibrutinib treatment. The receptors come from a human donor with chronic lymphocytic leukemia.

The V and J genes are TRBV15 and TRBJ1-1; no reliable D call. Germline loops: CDR1 LNHNV, CDR2 YYDKDF (reference sequence). Trimming shortened V by 6 bases and J by 6 bases, and 14 bases separated the two germline ends. CDR3 length equals 13 residues. The CDR3, as DNA: TGTGCCACCAGAAAAGGGAGTTTCTCTGAAGCTTTCTTT. It specifies CATRKGSFSEAFF.

The sample holds a few counts of this clone. The CDR3 sequence is CASSPGQINEKLFF. The CDR3 DNA reads TGTGCCAGCAGCCCCGGACAGATTAATGAAAAACTGTTTTTT. The V call is TRBV7-9, the J call TRBJ1-4; TRBD1 is a possible D gene (6 bases). Trimming cost V 5 bases and J 4 bases, with 11 bases left between them. Germline loops: CDR1 SEHNR, CDR2 FQNEAQ (reference sequence). There are 14 residues in the CDR3.

The rearrangement links TRBV7-7 to TRBJ2-5; 9 nucleotides line up with TRBD1. V was pared by 1 base and J by 0 bases, with 0 bases of the junction left unmatched. Looked up from germline, CDR1 is SSHAT and CDR2 is FNYEAQ (reference sequence). This CDR3 is built from 15 residues. The CDR3 sequence: CASSLGDRDQETQYF. The CDR3 DNA follows: TGTGCCAGCAGCTTAGGGGACAGGGACCAAGAGACCCAGTACTTC.

This chain links TRBV7-2 with TRBJ2-1; TRBD2 aligns across 7 bases. This CDR3 has 18 amino acids. The V and J ends lost 0 bases and 2 bases, in that order; junction bases with no gene match: 10. Germline V gene sequence: CDR1 SGHTA, CDR2 FQGNSA. The CDR3 nucleotides are TGTGCCAGCAGCTTAGCGGGGGGTAGCGGGCCACCCTACAATGAGCAGTTCTTC. Encoded protein: CASSLAGGSGPPYNEQFF.

The rearrangement links TRBV10-3 to TRBJ2-7, with 10 bases fitting TRBD2. Per the germline V gene, CDR1 is ENHRY and CDR2 is SYGVKD. CDR3 length equals 19 residues. V lost 2 bases to trimming and J lost 2 bases; unmatched junction nucleotides: 15. CDR3: CAISEVAPMGLAGAYEQYF. CDR3 in DNA: TGTGCCATCAGTGAGGTGGCCCCAATGGGTCTAGCGGGGGCCTACGAGCAGTACTTC.

A remark on this clone: Other DNA sequences in the same sample also yield this CDR3. The V call is TRBV20-1, the J call TRBJ1-2; unclear D gene. The germline gives CDR1 DFQATT, CDR2 SNEGSKA (reference sequence). The CDR3 runs 9 residues. V was clipped by 3 bases and J by 8 bases, with 4 bases between them. In DNA, the CDR3 is TGCAGTGCTAGCAGGGGCTACACCTTC. Translation: CSASRGYTF.

CDR3 region: CASSWKSFTAREKLFF. The CDR3 DNA sequence: TGTGCCAGCAGCTGGAAAAGTTTCACAGCCCGTGAGAAACTGTTTTTT. V gene TRBV5-6 combines with J gene TRBJ1-4; D not resolved. V was pared by 3 bases and J by 11 bases, with 23 bases between. CDR3 length equals 16 residues. Germline V gives CDR1 SGHDT, CDR2 YYEEEE.

The rearrangement links TRBV5-6 to TRBJ2-6; 12 nucleotides line up with TRBD1. Germline loops: CDR1 SGHDT, CDR2 YYEEEE. Unmatched junction bases numbered 4, after V lost 0 bases and J lost 0 bases. This CDR3 has 19 amino acids. The chain's CDR3 is CASSLGGTGGSSGANVLTF. CDR3 in DNA: TGTGCCAGCAGCTTGGGAGGGACAGGGGGCAGCTCTGGGGCCAACGTCCTGACTTTC.

Written as DNA, the CDR3 is TGTGCCAGCAGCCTGTGGGTTTACGCTGCTGGTACGCAGTATTTT. Protein product: CASSLWVYAAGTQYF. This sequence joins TRBV5-6 and TRBJ2-3; D is unclear. This CDR3 is built from 15 residues. Trimming left V 4 bases short and J 8 bases short, with 20 bases between. The V gene's germline CDR1 is SGHDT and CDR2 YYEEEE. Complete variable domain (other parts from reference TRBV5-6 and TRBJ2-3): DAGVTQSPTHLIKTRGQQVTLRCSPKSGHDTVSWYQQALGQGPQFIFQYYEEEERQRGNFPDRFSGHQFPNYSSELNVNALLLGDSALYLCASSLWVYAAGTQYFGPGTRLTVL.

This clone occurred once. The rearrangement joins TRBV10-3 to TRBJ2-5; tentatively, D is TRBD2 (6 bases). Deletions cut 5 bases from V and 4 bases from J, with 14 bases between. Germline values: CDR1 ENHRY, CDR2 SYGVKD. The CDR3 spans 14 residues. The DNA of the CDR3 is TGTGCCATCAGTCCGGGACTTAGCTCAGAGACCCAGTACTTC. Amino acids: CAISPGLSSETQYF.

The chain uses TRBV11-2 and TRBJ1-2; no firm D call. Germline V lookup: CDR1 SGHAT, CDR2 FQNNGV. CDR3 size: 13 residues. V gave up 1 base and J gave up 8 bases, with 11 bases separating them. The CDR3 DNA reads as TGTGCCAGCAGCTTAGGTGGGATTTGGGGCTACACCTTC. It translates to CASSLGGIWGYTF.

This chain connects TRBV6-6 to TRBJ1-2; D gene ambiguous. The CDR3 has 14 residues. The ends were cut back, 5 bases at V and 5 bases at J, with 15 bases in the middle. Germline CDR1 MNHNY, CDR2 SVGAGI (reference sequence). CDR3 residues: CASSSQNRAYGYTF. CDR3 nucleotide sequence: TGTGCCAGCAGTAGTCAGAATAGAGCTTATGGCTACACCTTC.

This chain connects TRBV7-8 to TRBJ2-7; a possible D gene is TRBD1 (6 bases). Germline lookup yields CDR1 SGHVS and CDR2 FQNEAQ. The CDR3 length is 15 residues. Between the trimmed V and J ends, which lost 5 bases and 1 base, there was a span of 15 bases. CDR3 in amino acids: CASSLRGLPSYEQYF. The DNA of the CDR3 is TGTGCCAGCAGCCTCAGGGGCTTACCGTCCTACGAGCAGTACTTC.

The J gene is TRBJ1-1, the V gene TRBV28; unclear D gene. Germline loops: CDR1 MDHEN, CDR2 SYDVKM. This CDR3 is 13 amino acids long. With 2 bases removed from V and 1 base from J, the gap between germline ends came to 5 bases. This CDR3 reads CASSLVKNTEAFF. The DNA of the CDR3 is TGTGCCAGCAGTTTAGTCAAGAACACTGAAGCTTTCTTT.

The chain has TRBV27 and TRBJ2-1, with a tentative D call TRBD1 (6 bases). Per germline, CDR1 MNHEY and CDR2 SMNVEV (reference sequence). The CDR3 spans 14 residues. V was shortened by 2 bases and J by 2 bases, with 7 bases between the two germline ends. This CDR3 is CASSLGTTYNEQFF. Written as DNA, the CDR3 is TGTGCCAGCAGTTTAGGGACAACCTACAATGAGCAGTTCTTC.

The CDR3, as DNA: TGTGCCAGCAGGGGTCGAGACAGATACAAGAGGTACGAGCAGTACTTC. This gives the protein CASRGRDRYKRYEQYF. The chain is built from TRBV2 and TRBJ2-7, with a weak D call TRBD1 (5 bases). In germline, CDR1 is SNHLY, CDR2 FYNNEI. The CDR3 runs to 16 residues. Trimming took off 6 bases at V and 4 bases at J, with 22 bases between the two ends.

This clone came up a few times. The gene calls are TRBV13 and TRBJ2-3; D is possibly TRBD2 (5 bases). Deletions cut 1 base from V and 3 bases from J, with 11 bases between. The CDR3 has 15 amino acids. Germline lookup yields CDR1 PRHDT and CDR2 FYEKMQ (reference sequence). The CDR3: CASSLEVGGTDTQYF. In DNA form, the CDR3 reads TGTGCCAGCAGCTTAGAGGTCGGAGGTACAGATACGCAGTATTTT.

The gene calls are TRBV5-1 and TRBJ1-4, with D possibly being TRBD1 (5 bases). Trimming took 0 bases from V and 6 from J, leaving 12 bases between them. The CDR3 totals 15 residues. Looked up from germline, CDR1 is SGHRS and CDR2 is YFSETQ. CDR3: CASSLVVGADEKLFF. The CDR3 DNA is TGCGCCAGCAGCTTGGTGGTAGGGGCGGATGAAAAACTGTTTTTT.

The chain has TRBV13 and TRBJ1-6; a weak D match, TRBD1 (6 bases). With 0 bases removed from V and 8 bases from J, the gap between germline ends came to 11 bases. CDR1 and CDR2 from the germline V gene are PRHDT and FYEKMQ (reference sequence). The CDR3 sequence is 15 residues long. CDR3 loop: CASSLGQGSYSPLHF. The CDR3 bases are TGTGCCAGCAGCTTAGGACAGGGTAGCTATTCACCCCTCCACTTT.

The chain uses TRBV5-6 and TRBJ2-5; D possibly uses TRBD1 or TRBD2 (5 bases each). CDR3 length: 18 residues. Trimming took 0 bases from V and 1 from J, leaving 19 bases between them. From germline, CDR1 is SGHDT and CDR2 YYEEEE. The CDR3 region has the DNA TGTGCCAGCAGCTTGGTTACCTGGTCGGGACCACGCCAAGAGACCCAGTACTTC. Translated: CASSLVTWSGPRQETQYF. The whole variable domain, filled in from reference TRBV5-6 and TRBJ2-5, reads DAGVTQSPTHLIKTRGQQVTLRCSPKSGHDTVSWYQQALGQGPQFIFQYYEEEERQRGNFPDRFSGHQFPNYSSELNVNALLLGDSALYLCASSLVTWSGPRQETQYFGPGTRLLVL.

There are a few counts of this clone. The chain uses TRBV25-1 and TRBJ1-3; D uncertain. The ends were cut back, 8 bases at V and 0 bases at J, with 11 bases in the middle. This CDR3 comprises 14 residues. Germline-derived CDR1 and CDR2 are MGHDK and SYGVNS. CDR3 in DNA: TGTGCCAGCGGAGATTCGGGCTCTGGAAACACCATATATTTT. Its translation: CASGDSGSGNTIYF.

CDR3: CASSSTGPNQPQHF. The CDR3 nucleotides are TGTGCCAGCAGCTCGACAGGACCCAATCAGCCCCAGCATTTT. V is TRBV7-2 and J is TRBJ1-5; D perhaps matches TRBD1 (6 bases). Germline CDR1 reads SGHTA; CDR2 reads FQGNSA. This CDR3 has 14 amino acids. The germline V and J ends were trimmed by 4 bases and 3 bases, with 10 bases remaining between them. The full variable domain, completed using reference TRBV7-2 and TRBJ1-5, is GAGVSQSPSNKVTEKGKDVELRCDPISGHTALYWYRQSLGQGLEFLIYFQGNSAPDKSGLPSDRFSAERTGGSVSTLTIQRTQQEDSAVYLCASSSTGPNQPQHFGDGTRLSIL.

This clone occurred a few times. The chain combines TRBV9 with TRBJ2-7; D not resolved. The germline V gene encodes CDR1 SGDLS and CDR2 YYNGEE. Trimming removed 4 bases at V and 2 bases at J, with 13 bases between. This CDR3 is 14 amino acids long. This CDR3 reads CASSPRLVPYEQYF. DNA for the CDR3: TGTGCCAGCAGCCCTAGACTGGTTCCCTACGAGCAGTACTTC.

This chain joins TRBV9 and TRBJ1-6; 8 bases agree with TRBD1. Trimming at V came to 3 bases and at J to 7 bases, leaving 6 bases not matched to a gene. Per the germline V gene, CDR1 is SGDLS and CDR2 is YYNGEE. The CDR3 is 15 amino acids. The CDR3: CASSARTGRNSPLHF. The CDR3 nucleotides read TGTGCCAGCAGCGCGAGGACAGGGCGGAATTCACCCCTCCACTTT.

This chain joins TRBV5-1 and TRBJ2-1, with D unclear. This CDR3 spans 12 amino acids. The V end lost 0 bases, the J end lost 12 bases, and 10 bases lay between the germline ends. Germline CDR1 SGHRS, CDR2 YFSETQ. This chain's CDR3 is CASSLAPPVQFF. The CDR3 nucleotides read TGCGCCAGCAGCTTGGCCCCTCCCGTGCAGTTCTTC.

This clone has only a few counts. The chain employs TRBV6-6 and TRBJ1-5; the D gene is possibly TRBD1 (6 bases). CDR3 length: 15 amino acids. CDR1 MNHNY and CDR2 SVGAGI come from the germline V gene (reference sequence). Trimming removed 2 bases at V and 2 bases at J, with 10 bases between. This chain's CDR3 is CASSYTGAGNQPQHF. CDR3 nucleotide sequence: TGTGCCAGCAGTTACACGGGGGCGGGCAATCAGCCCCAGCATTTT.

The V and J genes are TRBV9 and TRBJ1-3; D is possibly TRBD1 (5 bases). The CDR3 loop spans 13 amino acids. Between the trimmed V and J ends, which lost 4 bases and 3 bases, there was a span of 8 bases. Germline assignment: CDR1 SGDLS and CDR2 YYNGEE. As DNA, the CDR3 is TGTGCCAGCAGCTTGGACATTGGAAACACCATATATTTT. Its translation is CASSLDIGNTIYF.

This clone has just one count. The rearrangement uses TRBV2 and TRBJ2-7; D is possibly TRBD2 (6 bases). Germline CDR1 reads SNHLY; CDR2 reads FYNNEI. V was cut by 8 bases and J by 4 bases, with 18 bases left in between. The CDR3 runs to 14 residues. The CDR3 DNA reads TGTGCCAGCTTCTTTATTACTAGCTATTACGAGCAGTACTTC. This encodes CASFFITSYYEQYF.

This clone came up a few times. V usage is TRBV6-1 and J usage is TRBJ2-3; D not certain. The germline V and J ends were trimmed by 10 bases and 6 bases, with 20 bases remaining between them. Germline V gene sequence: CDR1 MNHNS, CDR2 SASEGT. The CDR3 loop spans 14 amino acids. CDR3 in amino acids: CATLRANDGDTQYF. The CDR3 nucleotides are TGTGCCACCCTAAGGGCCAACGATGGGGATACGCAGTATTTT.

The genes are TRBV5-1 and TRBJ2-1; D call uncertain. This CDR3 has 15 residues. Deletions cut 7 bases from V and 0 bases from J, with 14 bases between. Per the germline V gene, CDR1 is SGHRS and CDR2 is YFSETQ. This chain's CDR3 is CASFLGPSSYNEQFF. The CDR3 nucleotides are TGCGCCAGCTTCCTCGGTCCCAGCTCCTACAATGAGCAGTTCTTC.

A few counts support this clone. V usage is TRBV12-1 and J usage is TRBJ1-2. TRBV12-1 is annotated as a pseudogene. The length of the CDR3 is 16 residues. The CDR3 loop is CASSSSILTGACGYTF. The DNA of the CDR3 is TGTGCCAGCAGCTCCTCGATTCTGACGGGGGCTTGTGGCTACACCTTC.

The rearrangement links TRBV9 to TRBJ1-2; D unresolved. The CDR3 covers 15 residues. Germline V gene lookup returns CDR1 SGDLS and CDR2 YYNGEE. V was clipped by 0 bases and J by 2 bases, with 11 bases between them. This chain's CDR3 is CASSVDLGRNYGYTF. The CDR3 region has the DNA TGTGCCAGCAGCGTAGATCTAGGCCGGAACTATGGCTACACCTTC.